One and the same sample provided the 23 T cell receptor beta chains below, sequenced in a study of T cell responses to AZD1222 COVID-19 vaccine. The table came from immunoSEQ multiplex PCR; TCRdb's copy has only in-frame clones and leaves some out. Of 75,000 to 95,000 clones in the sample, 89% were seen once. Here the sequenced sample was peripheral blood, taken on day 0 of MenACWY control vaccination. Source of these receptors: an adult in good health.

The genes are TRBV5-4 and TRBJ2-1; 7 bases match TRBD1. J gave up 0 bases and V 1 base, and 4 bases lay outside the gene matches. Germline V lookup: CDR1 SGHNT, CDR2 YYREEE (reference sequence). The CDR3 sequence is 16 residues long. This CDR3 reads CASSLTSGGSYNEQFF. The CDR3 DNA sequence: TGTGCCAGCAGCTTGACCTCAGGGGGCTCCTACAATGAGCAGTTCTTC.

The rearrangement joins TRBV11-2 to TRBJ1-2, with D unresolved. Trimming left V 4 bases short and J 4 bases short, with 7 bases between. The CDR3 loop spans 12 amino acids. CDR1 and CDR2 (germline): SGHAT, FQNNGV. The CDR3 DNA reads TGTGCCAGCAGCTGGGGAACCTATGGCTACACCTTC. As protein: CASSWGTYGYTF.

The chain recombines TRBV7-2 with TRBJ1-5; 9 nucleotides agree with TRBD1. The V segment lost 4 bases and the J segment 3 bases; nucleotides outside the gene matches: 4. CDR3 length equals 15 residues. Germline V gene sequence: CDR1 SGHTA, CDR2 FQGNSA. The CDR3 region is CASSSQQGANQPQHF. CDR3 nucleotide sequence: TGTGCCAGCAGCTCTCAACAGGGGGCCAATCAGCCCCAGCATTTT.

To note about this clone: At one boundary the junction diverges from the germline segment, which might be a read error. The gene calls are TRBV6-1 and TRBJ2-3; D uncertain. The CDR3 consists of 13 residues. Germline assignment: CDR1 MNHNS and CDR2 SASEGT. CDR3 residues: CASTESRPDTQYF. The CDR3 DNA reads as TGTGCCAGCACTGAAAGTCGGCCAGATACGCAGTATTTT.

The CDR3 sequence: CASSLAEITGKLFF. The CDR3 nucleotides are TGTGCCAGCAGCTTAGCAGAGATTACAGGGAAACTGTTTTTT. V gene TRBV7-9 combines with J gene TRBJ1-4; D possibly corresponds to TRBD1 (6 bases). V dropped 0 bases and J dropped 11 bases, with 13 bases sitting between them. Germline CDR1 is SEHNR and CDR2 is FQNEAQ (reference sequence). The CDR3 extends over 14 amino acids.

The count of this clone is one. The V gene is TRBV30, the J gene TRBJ2-1; possibly TRBD2 for D (6 bases). Per the germline V gene, CDR1 is GTSNPN and CDR2 is SVGIG (reference sequence). V was clipped by 0 bases and J by 9 bases, with 21 bases between them. CDR3 length: 16 residues. CDR3 nucleotides: TGTGCCTGGAGTGTACTAGGAGGGTGGGTTAGTAGTGAGCAGTTCTTC. This gives the protein CAWSVLGGWVSSEQFF.

V is TRBV28 and J is TRBJ1-4; no clear D gene. CDR3 length: 16 amino acids. V lost 2 bases and J 2 bases, leaving 12 bases between the germline ends. CDR1 and CDR2 from the germline V gene are MDHEN and SYDVKM. The CDR3 DNA reads as TGTGCCAGCAGTTTAAGGACGGCCCCGACTAATGAAAAACTGTTTTTT. It codes for CASSLRTAPTNEKLFF.

V and J are TRBV11-2 and TRBJ2-5, with 9 bases that match TRBD1. V was pared by 5 bases and J by 5 bases, with 9 bases of the junction left unmatched. The germline CDR1 and CDR2 sequences are SGHAT and FQNNGV. The CDR3 has 15 amino acids. The CDR3 DNA reads as TGTGCCAGCAGCCGCAGACAGGGGGGTTGGGAGACCCAGTACTTC. Translation: CASSRRQGGWETQYF.

Only one count was recorded for this clone. This chain uses TRBV12-3 or TRBV12-4 with TRBJ1-1, with D uncertain. CDR3 length equals 13 residues. Trimming cost V 1 base and J 6 bases, with 9 bases left between them. The CDR3 here is CASSLVSRAEAFF. The CDR3 DNA reads as TGTGCCAGCAGTTTAGTATCGCGGGCTGAAGCTTTCTTT.

The chain recombines TRBV6-1 with TRBJ2-7; TRBD2 might be the D (7 bases). The CDR3 loop spans 15 amino acids. The V gene's germline CDR1 is MNHNS and CDR2 SASEGT. With 2 bases removed from V and 4 bases from J, the gap between germline ends came to 15 bases. CDR3 bases: TGTGCCAGCAGTGAATCCGGGGGGCTCTGGTACGAGCAGTACTTC. Translated, it gives CASSESGGLWYEQYF.

J is TRBJ2-7 and V is TRBV3-1 (or the pseudogene TRBV3-2), with TRBD2 as a possible D gene (6 bases). There are 13 residues in the CDR3. V gave up 4 bases and J gave up 2 bases, with 9 bases separating them. Per the germline V gene, CDR1 is LGHDT and CDR2 is YNNKEL (reference sequence). CDR3 protein: CASSLAGPYEQYF. DNA for the CDR3: TGTGCCAGCAGCCTTGCGGGGCCCTACGAGCAGTACTTC.

This chain uses TRBV19 with TRBJ1-4; 8 bases are a match to TRBD1. V was pared by 3 bases and J by 8 bases, with 5 bases of the junction left unmatched. Per germline, CDR1 LNHDA and CDR2 SQIVND (reference sequence). The CDR3 spans 14 residues. The CDR3 region has the DNA TGTGCCAGTAGTATTGGGCAGGGGGCCGAAAAACTGTTTTTT. It translates to CASSIGQGAEKLFF.

On this clone: The junction departs from germline at one end; a sequencing error may be responsible. The chain joins TRBV7-2 to TRBJ2-4; D not certain. From germline, CDR1 is SGHTA and CDR2 FQGNSA. The CDR3 spans 13 residues. CDR3 region: CASSREPGHPLDF. The CDR3 coding sequence is TGTGCCAGCAGCCGCGAGCCGGGCCACCCATTGGACTTC.

This chain's CDR3 is CASRSDRVNSPLHF. DNA for the CDR3: TGTGCCAGCAGATCGGACAGGGTTAATTCACCCCTCCACTTT. The V call is TRBV5-4, the J call TRBJ1-6, with 8 bases lining up with TRBD1. The trim removed 5 bases at V and 6 bases at J, leaving 4 bases unmatched. This CDR3 has 14 amino acids. Looked up from germline, CDR1 is SGHNT and CDR2 is YYREEE (reference sequence).

This chain links TRBV7-9 with TRBJ2-5, with 7 nucleotides matching TRBD1. The CDR3 totals 15 residues. The germline V gene encodes CDR1 SEHNR and CDR2 FQNEAQ (reference sequence). Trimming took 7 bases from V and 2 from J; bases not matched to a gene: 10. The CDR3 DNA follows: TGTGCCAGCACCAGTACAGGGGTCATTCAAGAGACCCAGTACTTC. Translating gives CASTSTGVIQETQYF.

V usage is TRBV18 and J usage is TRBJ1-5, with 11 bases fitting TRBD1. Germline V lookup: CDR1 KGHSH, CDR2 LQKENI. The CDR3 is made up of 16 amino acids. The trim removed 2 bases at V and 5 bases at J, leaving 5 bases unmatched. The CDR3 loop is CASSPTGTGGYQPQHF. In DNA form, the CDR3 reads TGTGCCAGCTCACCAACCGGGACAGGGGGGTATCAGCCCCAGCATTTT. The whole variable domain, remainder taken from reference TRBV18 and TRBJ1-5, is NAGVMQNPRHLVRRRGQEARLRCSPMKGHSHVYWYRQLPEEGLKFMVYLQKENIIDESGMPKERFSAEFPKEGPSILRIQQVVRGDSAAYFCASSPTGTGGYQPQHFGDGTRLSIL.

This clone came up a few times. J is TRBJ2-1 and V is TRBV18; D tentatively reads TRBD1 or TRBD2 (7 bases each). The CDR3 is 18 residues long. V was pared by 4 bases and J by 3 bases, with 22 bases between. The germline CDR1 and CDR2 sequences are KGHSH and LQKENI. The CDR3 sequence: CASSRQRDRPQGYNEQFF. CDR3 DNA sequence: TGTGCCAGCTCACGACAGCGGGACAGACCTCAGGGCTACAATGAGCAGTTCTTC.

The chain uses TRBV27 and TRBJ2-7; 7 bases agree with TRBD1. Trimming at V came to 4 bases and at J to 2 bases, leaving 5 bases not matched to a gene. This CDR3 has 14 residues. Looked up from germline, CDR1 is MNHEY and CDR2 is SMNVEV (reference sequence). For the CDR3, the DNA is TGTGCCAGCAGTTCAGCGACAGGGACCTACGAGCAGTACTTC. Protein sequence: CASSSATGTYEQYF.

The V gene is TRBV7-2, the J gene TRBJ2-1, with D possibly TRBD1 on 5 matching bases. This CDR3 is built from 17 residues. The germline V gene encodes CDR1 SGHTA and CDR2 FQGNSA. The V end lost 1 base, the J end lost 9 bases, and 22 bases lay between the germline ends. Here the CDR3 reads CASSLVRQGRVSGEQFF. The CDR3 nucleotides are TGTGCCAGCAGCTTAGTGCGTCAGGGCAGGGTTTCCGGTGAGCAGTTCTTC. The entire variable domain, with the rest obtained from reference TRBV7-2 and TRBJ2-1, is as follows: GAGVSQSPSNKVTEKGKDVELRCDPISGHTALYWYRQSLGQGLEFLIYFQGNSAPDKSGLPSDRFSAERTGGSVSTLTIQRTQQEDSAVYLCASSLVRQGRVSGEQFFGPGTRLTVL.

The J gene is TRBJ2-3, the V gene TRBV9, with 7 positions matching TRBD1. V shed 4 bases and J 4 bases; nucleotides not matched to a gene: 9. The length of the CDR3 is 15 residues. Germline V lookup: CDR1 SGDLS, CDR2 YYNGEE. The CDR3: CASSTGVSQADTQYF. CDR3 sequence (DNA): TGTGCCAGCAGCACAGGGGTGTCCCAGGCAGATACGCAGTATTTT.

CDR3 region: CASSFLYEQYF. The DNA of the CDR3 is TGTGCCAGCAGCTTCCTCTACGAGCAGTACTTC. This rearrangement joins TRBV3-1 (or the pseudogene TRBV3-2) to TRBJ2-7; no clear D gene. The V gene's germline CDR1 is LGHDT and CDR2 YNNKEL (reference sequence). Trimming shortened V by 5 bases and J by 3 bases, and 5 bases separated the two germline ends. The CDR3 sequence is 11 residues long.

Points on this clone: At the DNA level, this CDR3 is encoded by other sequences in the same sample as well. The V gene is TRBV9, the J gene TRBJ1-3; TRBD1 matches 8 bases. The trim removed 2 bases at V and 0 bases at J, leaving 1 base unmatched. There are 15 residues in the CDR3. Germline V CDR1 and CDR2: SGDLS, YYNGEE. CDR3 coding DNA: TGTGCCAGCAGCGTTGGACAGGGCTCTGGAAACACCATATATTTT. Amino acids: CASSVGQGSGNTIYF.

The rearrangement uses TRBV2 and TRBJ1-2, with 8 nucleotides matching TRBD1. This CDR3 contains 14 residues. V was clipped by 3 bases and J by 5 bases; unmatched bases: 5. Germline V gene sequence: CDR1 SNHLY, CDR2 FYNNEI. The CDR3 loop reads CASSDSGGLYGYTF. The CDR3 DNA is TGTGCCAGCAGTGACTCAGGGGGCTTATATGGCTACACCTTC.